The 11 T cell receptor beta chains reported below all come from one sample, sequenced in a study of naive and memory T cell subsets. An oligonucleotide containing a UMI was ligated to the 3' end of TCR cDNA. The SP2 primer and nested alpha and beta constant region primers amplified ligated cDNA in four rounds. TCRdb re-called the 5' RACE reads through MiXCR, storing one row per CDR3 protein. The profile shows 56,000 or so distinct CDR3 sequences, 7.6% of them singletons. The source of these receptors is a female donor in good health.

This clonotype has ten or more counts. The chain combines TRBV29-1 with TRBJ1-3; D is uncertain. Trimming left V 5 bases short and J 7 bases short, with 9 bases between. Looked up from germline, CDR1 is SQVTM and CDR2 is ANQGSEA. The CDR3 loop spans 11 amino acids. This CDR3 reads CSVRVRNTIYF. The CDR3 DNA follows: TGCAGCGTTCGCGTAAGGAACACCATATATTTT.

This clonotype was observed many times. This chain connects TRBV5-1 to TRBJ2-7, with 10 bases lining up with TRBD1. V was clipped by 3 bases and J by 5 bases; unmatched bases: 11. This CDR3 region has 16 residues. Germline V gene sequence: CDR1 SGHRS, CDR2 YFSETQ. CDR3 amino acids: CASSYQIDRGLDEQYF. The CDR3 bases are TGCGCCAGCAGCTACCAAATCGACAGGGGGCTGGACGAGCAGTACTTC.

This rearrangement joins TRBV5-5 to TRBJ2-3; 8 bases map to TRBD2. Per the germline V gene, CDR1 is SGHKS and CDR2 is YYEKEE (reference sequence). V dropped 0 bases and J dropped 5; count of bases not matched to a gene: 8. This CDR3 has 16 amino acids. In nucleotides, the CDR3 is TGTGCCAGCAGCTTGGAGGCGGGGGGATGGGGAGATACGCAGTATTTT. It encodes CASSLEAGGWGDTQYF.

This clonotype was seen only a few times. The rearrangement uses TRBV3-1 and TRBJ1-1; D not resolved. V lost 0 bases to trimming and J lost 2 bases, with 7 bases between them. Germline V gene lookup returns CDR1 LGHDT and CDR2 YNNKEL (reference sequence). The CDR3 is made up of 14 amino acids. The CDR3 nucleotides are TGTGCCAGCAGCCAAGATTCAGATAACACTGAAGCTTTCTTT. Amino acid sequence: CASSQDSDNTEAFF.

The chain couples TRBV6-5 to TRBJ2-7; possibly TRBD1 for D (5 bases). CDR3 size: 16 residues. V was trimmed by 2 bases and J by 4 bases, leaving 18 bases between them. CDR1 is MNHEY and CDR2 is SVGAGI in the germline V gene. The CDR3 bases are TGTGCCAGCAGTTACGGGCCAGGGAAACTGGAGTACGAGCAGTACTTC. Protein sequence: CASSYGPGKLEYEQYF.

This clonotype showed up many times. This chain uses TRBV9 with TRBJ1-5; 9 bases match TRBD1. V lost 3 bases to trimming and J lost 3 bases; unmatched junction nucleotides: 4. Germline loops: CDR1 SGDLS, CDR2 YYNGEE. The CDR3 extends over 15 amino acids. The CDR3 coding sequence is TGTGCCAGCAGCGGGGGGGACAGGGTCAATCAGCCCCAGCATTTT. Its protein is CASSGGDRVNQPQHF.

The chain links TRBV25-1 to TRBJ2-7, with a weak D call TRBD2 (6 bases). Germline V gene data show CDR1 as MGHDK and CDR2 as SYGVNS. The V end lost 10 bases, the J end lost 1 base, and 14 bases lay between the germline ends. The CDR3 consists of 13 residues. CDR3: CATSSGLSYEQYF. In DNA, the CDR3 is TGTGCCACCTCTTCGGGACTTTCCTACGAGCAGTACTTC.

This clonotype was observed many times. In nucleotides, the CDR3 is TGCAGTGCTAGGGCGGGAGGCAGCTCTGGAAACACCATATATTTT. Protein product: CSARAGGSSGNTIYF. J is TRBJ1-3 and V is TRBV20-1; D not certain. This CDR3 comprises 15 residues. Germline lookup yields CDR1 DFQATT and CDR2 SNEGSKA (reference sequence). The V and J ends lost 3 bases and 0 bases respectively, with 12 bases between them.

There are a few counts of this clonotype. The junction shows a germline mismatch at one end, possibly a read error. The chain combines TRBV7-3 with TRBJ1-1; TRBD1 agrees at 7 bases. Germline V CDR1 and CDR2: SGHTA, FQGTGA. This CDR3 region has 11 residues. The CDR3 nucleotides read TGTGCCAGCAGCCGGGGACAGCTCAAAGTCTTT. This sequence encodes CASSRGQLKVF.

This clonotype occurred many times. The rearrangement uses TRBV5-1 and TRBJ1-2; D is unclear. V was pared by 5 bases and J by 3 bases, with 8 bases between. Germline CDR1 SGHRS, CDR2 YFSETQ. This CDR3 has 12 residues. The CDR3 sequence: CASRAADYGYTF. In nucleotides, the CDR3 is TGCGCCAGCAGGGCTGCCGACTATGGCTACACCTTC.

This clonotype was detected ten times or more. The rearrangement uses TRBV29-1 and TRBJ1-6; tentatively, D is TRBD1 (5 bases). The germline V gene encodes CDR1 SQVTM and CDR2 ANQGSEA. V gave up 7 bases and J gave up 7 bases, with 14 bases separating them. The CDR3 contains 13 residues. The CDR3: CSATQGGNSPLHF. The CDR3 DNA is TGCAGCGCTACCCAGGGTGGAAATTCACCCCTCCACTTT.